The entry below describes one T cell receptor (beta chain). In its sample, this clone was seen once. Its antigen is currently not known. Nothing much larger sits one base from this clone, and base qualities are not available. The cysteine opens and the phenylalanine closes a CDR3 of 13 amino acids. Kept here is only the CDR3 DNA, which spans 39 bases and is read in frame from base 1. V gives up 6 bases and J gives up 5 bases, and the segment between their germline ends measures 13 bases. Per the germline V gene, SNHLY is the CDR1 and FYNNEI is the CDR2. Whole blood was collected in K2EDTA tubes by collaborating institutions according to the institutions' own protocols. Collaborator samples were shipped for TCRbeta analysis as frozen whole blood, isolated PBMCs, or DNA extracted from either sample type. TCRbeta CDR3 regions were amplified from genomic DNA by means of the immunoSEQ Assay, a bias-controlled multiplex PCR. The authors processed their data as follows. Within the assay, amplification of reference gene primers was used to estimate how many nucleated cells each sample contained. To quantify the absolute abundance of each unique TCRbeta CDR3 rearrangement, sequence reads were collapsed and filtered. For each sample, productive Simpson clonality was calculated as the square root of Simpson's diversity index across productive rearrangements. The source is immuneACCESS, and TCRdb retained only in-frame sequences with V and J called. Part of the clones is not carried over; for the studies checked, unresolved V genes explain less than half of this, and the remainder is unexplained. D and trimming were read from the DNA, whereas the V and J calls and clone size are those reported in that table. This sample gives 250,000 to 300,000 clones in total; more than 85% of them show up just once. Together, the top ten hold about 5% of the sample.

The sample comes from a study of blood T cell repertoires in COVID-19 (dated by TCRdb to 2019 to 2021). Concerning the study at large: Samples from collaborators originated in the United States, Italy and Spain and spanned both the acute and convalescent phases of COVID-19. Deeply sampled blood TCRbeta repertoires from subjects exposed to, actively infected with, or recovered from COVID-19 were included in the dataset. The samples were drawn from the first 160 participants of the ongoing ImmuneRACE study and from 1,200 or so subjects provided by 6 global collaborators. Where available, HLA class I and class II types were taken from metadata supplied by the sample provider and were not determined by assay-based typing. The sample metadata nearly always contained a de-identified subject ID, COVID-19 status, age in years and sex. The repertoires were released in a freely available public database intended as a resource for research on the immune response to SARS-CoV-2. The prospective study material was composed of cDNA or gDNA derived from T cells, B-cell-depleted T cells, or PBMCs.

Points the paper makes about the study in general: Clinical and demographic metadata were provided uncurated, with the amount varying by source and participant.

Material for sequencing was peripheral blood. The sequence joins TRBV2 to TRBJ1-2, with TRBD1 tentatively as D gene (6 bases match). The clonotype originates from a middle-aged man with acute or convalescent COVID-19. This receptor has the CDR3 CASRDRLRYGYTF. The DNA sequence follows: TGTGCCAGCAGGGACAGACTTCGATATGGCTACACCTTC.